This T cell receptor beta chain was found in a study of chronic HIV infection and antiretroviral therapy. MiXCR was run by TCRdb on the 5' RACE reads, yielding one entry per CDR3 protein. The sample has approximately 47,000 distinct CDR3 sequences, about 20% seen once. V shed 0 bases, J shed 2 bases, and the junction held 1 base outside the gene matches. From germline, CDR1 is SGHTS and CDR2 YDEGEE. This CDR3 comprises 15 residues. There are many counts of this clonotype. The chain uses TRBV5-8 and TRBJ2-1, with 8 bases fitting TRBD1. The receptor was isolated from an adult who had HIV and had not received antiretroviral therapy, or was an uninfected healthy control (not recorded which). Sequenced material: peripheral blood. CDR3 in DNA: TGTGCCAGCAGCTTGGTGGACAGGGCCTACAATGAGCAGTTCTTC. Protein: CASSLVDRAYNEQFF.